This TCR beta chain comes out of a study of cytomegalovirus exposure and HLA in healthy donors. The overall study: Researchers previously reported finding about 110 million unique TCR beta sequences from roughly 200 million T cells. An early release of data contained 75 million to 90 million unique TCRs, which came from HLA-typed donors.

This clone was detected a few times. Its antigen remains unknown. Trimming removed 6 bases from V and 5 bases from J, with 12 bases in between. In germline, CDR1 is ENHRY, CDR2 SYGVKD. The CDR3 sequence is 13 residues long. It was with 60 Vbeta and 13 Jbeta primers that the PCR ran. Sequencing used immunoSEQ multiplex PCR; TCRdb keeps in-frame clones, though not all of them. The profile shows 84,000 or so clones, 65% to 80% of them singletons. Study conclusions and caveats: When the data were analyzed later, several of the most significant clusters appeared to be linked to common viral pathogens. The authors listed over 150 TCR beta chains as cytomegalovirus-associated.

V is TRBV10-3 and J is TRBJ2-3; possibly TRBD2 for D (6 bases). The material sequenced was PBMCs. This TCR came from a man aged 25 to 45 in good health and CMV-seronegative. CDR3 sequence (DNA): TGTGCCATCAGCGGGGGATCAGGAGATACGCAGTATTTT. It is translated as CAISGGSGDTQYF.